Listed below are T cell receptor beta chains from one sample, sequenced in a study of beta chain features in type 1 diabetes. The assay was immunoSEQ multiplex PCR, and TCRdb's table has in-frame clones only and misses some. The data hold about 250,000 clones, with about 14% observed a single time. The sequenced sample consisted of naive CD4+ T cells from blood. These receptors were taken from a woman aged 40 to 50 in good health. The CDR3 runs from the conserved cysteine through the conserved F or W. D genes are given only for firm matches. The size of a clone is reported for some rows only, either as once, few or many, or as a class for expanded clones.

j_gene,d_gene,abundance,v_gene,CDR3aa,CDR3nt
TRBJ1-1,NA,NA,TRBV6-1,CASTDRTFEAFF,TGTGCCAGCACCGATAGGACATTTGAAGCTTTCTTT
TRBJ2-3,NA,NA,TRBV4-1,CASSQGVTGSYTDTQYF,TGCGCCAGCAGCCAAGGGGTAACCGGGTCCTACACAGATACGCAGTATTTT
TRBJ1-1,TRBD1,few,TRBV18,CASSPSETGGRTEAFF,TGTGCCAGCTCACCATCGGAGACAGGGGGAAGGACTGAAGCTTTCTTT
TRBJ1-1,NA,NA,TRBV18,CASSPPNPGDTEAFF,TGTGCCAGCTCACCACCTAACCCAGGGGACACTGAAGCTTTCTTT
TRBJ1-5,NA,NA,TRBV7-2,CASSMGEGMSQPQHF,TGTGCCAGCAGCATGGGCGAGGGAATGAGTCAGCCCCAGCATTTT
TRBJ1-3,TRBD1,few,TRBV19,CASSIVGTAHSGNTIYF,TGTGCCAGTAGTATAGTCGGGACAGCGCACTCTGGAAACACCATATATTTT
TRBJ1-6,NA,many,TRBV4-3,CASSQVVGVPPLHF,TGCGCCAGCAGCCAAGTAGTGGGCGTGCCACCCCTCCACTTT
TRBJ1-6,TRBD1,NA,TRBV10-2,CASHRGVDSPLHF,TGCGCCAGCCACAGGGGGGTTGATTCACCCCTCCACTTT
TRBJ1-2,NA,NA,TRBV18,CASSVAPGYGYTF,TGTGCCAGCTCGGTGGCGCCGGGATATGGCTACACCTTC
TRBJ2-2,NA,NA,TRBV11-2,CASSLDSRTGELFF,TGTGCCAGCAGCCTGGACAGTCGCACCGGGGAGCTGTTTTTT
TRBJ1-4,TRBD1,NA,TRBV28,CASRPWTGREKLFF,TGTGCCAGCAGGCCATGGACAGGGCGTGAAAAACTGTTTTTT
TRBJ1-3,NA,NA,TRBV5-6,CASSFRSVVPGSGNTIYF,TGTGCCAGCAGCTTTCGGTCGGTGGTTCCGGGGTCTGGAAACACCATATATTTT
TRBJ1-5,NA,few,TRBV18,CASSPSQGAREDPQHF,TGTGCCAGCTCACCAAGTCAGGGAGCCAGGGAGGATCCCCAGCATTTT
TRBJ2-7,NA,many,TRBV6-5,CASSYVPGGSYEQYF,TGTGCCAGCAGTTACGTCCCCGGGGGCTCCTACGAGCAGTACTTC
TRBJ2-5,TRBD1,NA,TRBV7-9,CASSYEGQGSGETQYF,TGTGCCAGCAGCTACGAGGGACAGGGAAGTGGGGAGACCCAGTACTTC
TRBJ2-7,NA,few,TRBV2,CASNPDWTGDSYEQYF,TGTGCCAGCAACCCAGACTGGACGGGGGACTCCTACGAGCAGTACTTC
TRBJ1-6,TRBD1,NA,TRBV5-1,CASSSGTVNSPLHF,TGCGCCAGCAGCTCCGGGACAGTTAATTCACCCCTCCACTTT
TRBJ2-5,TRBD2,NA,TRBV9,CASSVAERGPQETQYF,TGTGCCAGCAGCGTAGCTGAGCGGGGGCCACAAGAGACCCAGTACTTC
TRBJ2-7,NA,NA,TRBV29-1,CSVTRDSSYEQYF,TGCAGCGTCACCCGGGACTCTTCCTACGAGCAGTACTTC
TRBJ1-1,NA,NA,TRBV2,CASSGQKNTEAFF,TGTGCCAGCAGTGGACAGAAGAACACTGAAGCTTTCTTT
TRBJ2-1,NA,NA,TRBV18,CASSPPNSPNEQFF,TGTGCCAGCTCACCACCGAACAGCCCCAATGAGCAGTTCTTC
TRBJ2-3,NA,NA,TRBV5-1,CASSLLSRTVTDTQYF,TGCGCCAGCAGCTTATTAAGCCGGACAGTCACAGATACGCAGTATTTT
TRBJ2-1,TRBD2,NA,TRBV5-1,CASSFSGGPGFEQFF,TGCGCCAGCAGCTTTTCGGGGGGGCCGGGTTTTGAGCAGTTCTTC
TRBJ2-1,NA,few,TRBV11-2,CASSPGLHSYNEQFF,TGTGCCAGCAGCCCAGGACTTCACTCCTACAATGAGCAGTTCTTC
TRBJ1-1,NA,NA,TRBV7-2,CASSSRQVLGEAFF,TGTGCCAGCAGCTCACGACAGGTCTTGGGTGAAGCTTTCTTT
TRBJ1-4,NA,few,TRBV5-1,CASSLSGGATNEKLFF,TGCGCCAGCAGCTTGAGCGGGGGTGCAACTAATGAAAAACTGTTTTTT
TRBJ1-5,NA,NA,TRBV6-5,CASSPREGLDQPQHF,TGTGCCAGCAGTCCACGGGAGGGGCTCGATCAGCCCCAGCATTTT
TRBJ2-5,NA,NA,TRBV5-1,CASSFRDSQETQYF,TGCGCCAGCAGCTTTAGGGACTCACAAGAGACCCAGTACTTC
TRBJ2-2,TRBD1,few,TRBV19,CASASGTGNTGELFF,TGTGCCAGTGCCTCCGGGACAGGGAACACCGGGGAGCTGTTTTTT
TRBJ1-6,NA,NA,TRBV27,CASSSSGTAYNSPLHF,TGTGCCAGCAGTTCCAGCGGGACGGCCTATAATTCACCCCTCCACTTT
TRBJ1-1,TRBD1,NA,TRBV7-9,CASSQGTGNTEAFF,TGTGCCAGCAGCCAAGGGACAGGGAACACTGAAGCTTTCTTT
TRBJ2-5,NA,NA,TRBV6-5,CASRTRETQYF,TGTGCCAGCAGAACCAGGGAGACCCAGTACTTC
TRBJ1-2,NA,many,TRBV29-1,CSVGDNGYGYTF,TGCAGCGTTGGTGACAACGGCTATGGCTACACCTTC
TRBJ1-1,NA,few,TRBV2,CASSEGAVNTEAFF,TGTGCCAGCAGTGAGGGGGCAGTGAACACTGAAGCTTTCTTT
TRBJ1-1,NA,NA,TRBV5-4,CASSPRANEAFF,TGTGCCAGCAGTCCGAGGGCGAATGAAGCTTTCTTT
TRBJ1-2,NA,NA,TRBV6-5,CATGVHYGYTF,TGTGCCACCGGTGTCCACTATGGCTACACCTTC
TRBJ2-1,NA,many,TRBV13,CASSLRPYGGHNEQFF,TGTGCCAGCAGCCTCCGCCCATATGGAGGGCACAATGAGCAGTTCTTC
TRBJ1-1,TRBD1,few,TRBV7-9,CASSRLLQGAMGTEAFF,TGTGCCAGCAGCCGCCTCCTGCAGGGGGCAATGGGCACTGAAGCTTTCTTT
TRBJ1-4,NA,NA,TRBV27,CASSLNLGKPEKLFF,TGTGCCAGCAGTTTAAATCTGGGCAAACCTGAAAAACTGTTTTTT
TRBJ2-3,TRBD1,few,TRBV7-2,CASRRTGGADTQYF,TGTGCCAGCAGGAGGACAGGGGGGGCAGATACGCAGTATTTT
TRBJ2-3,NA,NA,TRBV2,CASSEARGRADTQYF,TGTGCCAGCAGTGAAGCGCGCGGGCGGGCAGATACGCAGTATTTT
TRBJ1-1,NA,few,TRBV29-1,CSVEGAGNTEAFF,TGCAGCGTTGAGGGGGCAGGGAACACTGAAGCTTTCTTT
TRBJ1-4,NA,NA,TRBV28,CASGSGTNEKLFF,TGTGCCAGCGGTTCAGGGACTAATGAAAAACTGTTTTTT
TRBJ2-3,NA,few,TRBV6-6,CASSYSGDTQYF,TGTGCCAGCAGTTACTCTGGCGATACGCAGTATTTT
TRBJ1-4,TRBD1,NA,TRBV10-3,CAISNRGRDEKLFF,TGTGCCATCAGTAACAGGGGGCGGGATGAAAAACTGTTTTTT
TRBJ1-2,TRBD1,few,TRBV5-4,CASSSAGGASNYGYTF,TGTGCCAGCAGTTCCGCAGGGGGCGCGTCCAACTATGGCTACACCTTC
TRBJ2-2,TRBD1,few,TRBV6-5,CASGQTGLFPGELFF,TGTGCCAGCGGGCAGACAGGGCTCTTCCCCGGGGAGCTGTTTTTT
TRBJ2-7,NA,few,TRBV30,CAWSVLMVVPSYEQYF,TGTGCCTGGAGTGTACTGATGGTGGTCCCTTCCTACGAGCAGTACTTC
TRBJ1-2,TRBD1,few,TRBV2,CASTGQGPGEYGYTF,TGTGCCAGCACGGGACAGGGGCCGGGGGAGTATGGCTACACCTTC
TRBJ2-1,NA,NA,TRBV6-5,CASSYARGGEYNEQFF,TGTGCCAGCAGTTATGCGAGGGGGGGGGAATACAATGAGCAGTTCTTC
TRBJ2-3,TRBD1,few,TRBV2,CATIWTAGQGGPDTQYF,TGTGCCACCATTTGGACGGCGGGACAGGGTGGTCCAGATACGCAGTATTTT
TRBJ1-6,NA,NA,TRBV5-4,CASSLGFTGINSPLHF,TGTGCCAGCAGCTTGGGGTTCACAGGGATTAATTCACCCCTCCACTTT